Listed below are T cell receptor beta chains from one sample, sequenced in a study of blood T cell repertoires in COVID-19. Libraries were prepared by immunoSEQ multiplex PCR; TCRdb keeps only in-frame clonotypes and omits some of them. In the table there are some 360,000 clones, around 90% of which are singletons. Sequenced input: peripheral blood. The receptors stem from a woman aged 55-75 years with COVID-19, enrolled during active disease. Both conserved end residues are part of each CDR3. Clone size appears in some rows only: once, few, many, or a class for an expanded clone.

V	size	length	J	CDR3
TRBV2	once	16	TRBJ1-5	CASSVGRGHSNQPQHF
TRBV15	once	15	TRBJ1-4	CATSRDRGISEKLFF
TRBV7-9	NA	14	TRBJ1-1	CASTLTGVNTEAFF
TRBV6-1	once	15	TRBJ2-3	CASSEGAHGTDTQYF
TRBV21-1	NA	18	TRBJ1-1	CASSPPRDRERGNTEAFF
TRBV5-1	NA	15	TRBJ2-3	CASSLATGYTDTQYF
TRBV10-3	NA	13	TRBJ1-2	CAISDGREYGYTF
TRBV5-1	NA	14	TRBJ1-2	CASSTGQEEGGYTF
TRBV10-1	NA	14	TRBJ2-1	CASSVTTSPNEQFF
TRBV7-9	NA	17	TRBJ2-2	CASSQRRLAGGPGELFF
TRBV19	NA	14	TRBJ1-6	CASSIAGNNSPLHF
TRBV5-6	NA	15	TRBJ1-1	CASSLGDRGALEAFF
TRBV5-1	NA	12	TRBJ1-5	CASSPPVQPQHF
TRBV3-1/TRBV3-2	NA	16	TRBJ2-2	CASSQEGGQGPGELFF
TRBV28	NA	15	TRBJ1-1	CASRTIQGLGTEAFF
TRBV5-6	NA	16	TRBJ1-3	CASTRRQGTRRNTIYF
TRBV9	NA	15	TRBJ2-1	CASSVGGGAANEQFF
TRBV13	NA	13	TRBJ2-7	CASSLRLRDEQYF
TRBV9	once	12	TRBJ2-7	CASSQQGVEQYF
TRBV2	NA	11	TRBJ1-2	CASTREDGYTF
TRBV28	NA	12	TRBJ1-6	CASSPPDRDSAF
TRBV5-1	NA	16	TRBJ1-1	CASSQYGTGPNLEAFF
TRBV27	NA	14	TRBJ1-6	CASSTAGRHPPLHF
TRBV11-2	NA	12	TRBJ2-5	CASSISGGAQYF
TRBV7-9	NA	15	TRBJ1-2	CASSFWTGQNYGYTF
TRBV12-3/TRBV12-4	NA	13	TRBJ1-2	CASSLSGSYGYTF
TRBV7-9	NA	13	TRBJ2-7	CASSPKTRDEQYF
TRBV5-1	NA	13	TRBJ2-7	CASTGTGGYEQYF
TRBV3-1/TRBV3-2	NA	15	TRBJ1-6	CASSQDLRGSSPLHF
TRBV5-1	NA	15	TRBJ2-1	CASSLVQGTDNEQFF
TRBV7-2	NA	14	TRBJ1-5	CASSLGTGSQPQHF
TRBV30	NA	18	TRBJ2-4	CAWSVRRSTVRAKNIQYF
TRBV2	NA	11	TRBJ1-1	CARWVGQEAFF
TRBV3-1/TRBV3-2	few	15	TRBJ1-2	CASKGRDRDKDGYTF
TRBV24-1	few	12	TRBJ1-2	CATEEWGLGYTF
TRBV5-1	NA	16	TRBJ1-2	CASSRLDSPINYGYTF
TRBV18	NA	15	TRBJ1-3	CASSPRLALGNTIYF
TRBV19	NA	14	TRBJ2-7	CASSRQGDIYEQYF
TRBV11-2	NA	13	TRBJ2-1	CASSLGHGNEQFF
TRBV15	NA	15	TRBJ1-5	CATSRDRQGIQPQHF
TRBV27	NA	16	TRBJ1-2	CASSFFGPEMDYGYTF